This entry lists 5 T cell receptor beta chains sequenced from one sample in a study of identical twins. Each CDR3 protein gets one entry after TCRdb re-called the 5' RACE reads with MiXCR. The data show some 570,000 distinct CDR3 sequences, around 22% seen once. The same specimen was also included in a second study, on yellow fever vaccine responses in identical twins.

The sequencing sample was made of CD4+ T cells sorted from blood. All receptors derive from a woman aged 18-29 years in good health.

This clonotype was seen a few times. The CDR3 reads CASSLVDTNTEAFF. DNA for the CDR3: TGCGCCAGCAGCTTGGTGGACACTAACACTGAAGCTTTCTTT. The chain carries TRBV5-1 and TRBJ1-1; TRBD1 is a possible D gene (5 bases). Trimming took off 0 bases at V and 2 bases at J, with 8 bases between the two ends. CDR1 SGHRS and CDR2 YFSETQ come from the germline V gene. The CDR3 length is 14 residues.

This clonotype was recorded a few times. The chain is built from TRBV19 and TRBJ1-2; D is perhaps TRBD1 (6 bases). The germline gives CDR1 LNHDA, CDR2 SQIVND (reference sequence). V lost 6 bases, J lost 2 bases, and 22 bases lay in between. This CDR3 has 17 residues. The CDR3 sequence is CASRREGVSRPNYGYTF. The CDR3 DNA is TGTGCCAGTAGGAGGGAGGGGGTCTCTAGACCCAACTATGGCTACACCTTC.

DNA of the CDR3: TGTGCCAGCAGTGGGGGACAGAACTACGAGCAGTACTTC. Translating gives CASSGGQNYEQYF. The chain joins TRBV6-1 to TRBJ2-7; TRBD1 matches 7 bases. Losses at the gene ends were 4 bases for V and 3 bases for J; bases not matched to a gene: 3. CDR1 is MNHNS and CDR2 is SASEGT in the germline V gene. This CDR3 has 13 amino acids.

The chain uses TRBV7-7 and TRBJ2-2, with D perhaps matching TRBD1 (7 bases). V was clipped by 5 bases and J by 7 bases, with 14 bases between them. CDR3 length equals 14 residues. Germline V lookup: CDR1 SSHAT, CDR2 FNYEAQ (reference sequence). The CDR3 coding sequence is TGTGCCAGCAGCGCCGTCAGGGGGGTCGGGGAGCTGTTTTTT. Protein product: CASSAVRGVGELFF.

This clonotype has just a few counts. The chain carries TRBV20-1 and TRBJ2-2; TRBD2 is a possible D gene (6 bases). From germline, CDR1 is DFQATT and CDR2 SNEGSKA (reference sequence). The ends were cut back, 7 bases at V and 1 base at J, with 16 bases in the middle. There are 15 residues in the CDR3. The CDR3: CSGRGGLKNTGELFF. CDR3 DNA sequence: TGCAGTGGGAGGGGCGGACTAAAGAACACCGGGGAGCTGTTTTTT.